This T cell receptor (beta chain) was recovered during a study of T cell responses to AZD1222 COVID-19 vaccine. Study-level points and caveats: Donors skewed white British and female; clonal diversity was possibly underestimated.

Clones were sequenced by immunoSEQ multiplex PCR, and TCRdb holds only the in-frame ones, with some missing. Here the sample spans roughly 100,000 clones, 80% to 90% being singletons. Note on this clone: Its antigen remains unknown.

V dropped 4 bases and J dropped 4; count of bases not matched to a gene: 4. CDR3 length equals 14 residues. Germline V lookup: CDR1 MGHRA, CDR2 YSYEKL. The sequence came from an adult who received the AZD1222 COVID-19 vaccine. V and J are TRBV4-1 and TRBJ2-1, with 7 bases identical to TRBD2. The sample here was peripheral blood, taken 28 days after the second AZD1222 dose. The CDR3 sequence is CASSPLANYNEQFF. In nucleotides, the CDR3 is TGCGCCAGCAGCCCACTAGCGAATTACAATGAGCAGTTCTTC.